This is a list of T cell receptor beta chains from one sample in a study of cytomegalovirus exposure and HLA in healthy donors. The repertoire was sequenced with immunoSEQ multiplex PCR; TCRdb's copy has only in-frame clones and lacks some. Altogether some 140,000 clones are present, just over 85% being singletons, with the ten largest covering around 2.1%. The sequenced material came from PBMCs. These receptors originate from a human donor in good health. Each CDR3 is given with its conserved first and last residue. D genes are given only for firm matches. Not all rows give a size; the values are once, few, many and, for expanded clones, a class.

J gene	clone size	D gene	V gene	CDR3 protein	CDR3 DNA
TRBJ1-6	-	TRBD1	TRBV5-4	CASSLMSPGQGVGLSPLHF	TGTGCCAGCAGCTTGATGTCCCCCGGACAGGGTGTGGGACTTTCACCCCTCCACTTT
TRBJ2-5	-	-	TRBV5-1	CASSLANGDQETQYF	TGCGCCAGCAGCTTGGCCAACGGAGACCAAGAGACCCAGTACTTC
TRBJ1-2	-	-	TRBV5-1	CASSSTGNGYTF	TGCGCCAGCAGCTCTACAGGGAATGGCTACACCTTC
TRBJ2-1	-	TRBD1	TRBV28	CASSGQGEGDEQFF	TGTGCCAGCAGCGGACAGGGGGAAGGCGATGAGCAGTTCTTC
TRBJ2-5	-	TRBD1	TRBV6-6	CASSQFQGAVGTQYF	TGTGCCAGCAGTCAGTTCCAGGGGGCGGTCGGGACCCAGTACTTC
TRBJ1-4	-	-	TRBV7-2	CASRPGATNEKLFF	TGTGCCAGCAGACCCGGTGCAACTAATGAAAAACTGTTTTTT
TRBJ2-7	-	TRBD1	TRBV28	CASSLWGTGGRDEQYF	TGTGCCAGCAGTTTATGGGGGACAGGGGGCAGGGACGAGCAGTACTTC
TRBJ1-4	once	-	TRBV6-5	CASSYQQGQNEKLFF	TGTGCCAGCAGTTACCAACAGGGCCAAAATGAAAAACTGTTTTTT
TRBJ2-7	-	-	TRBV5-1	CASSLDRREQYF	TGCGCCAGCAGCTTGGACAGGCGCGAGCAGTACTTC
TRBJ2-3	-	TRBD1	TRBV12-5	CAKDRCTDTQYF	TGTGCTAAGGACAGGTGCACAGATACGCAGTATTTT
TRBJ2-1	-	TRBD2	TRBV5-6	CASSLEGRVYNEQFF	TGTGCCAGCAGCTTGGAGGGGAGGGTCTACAATGAGCAGTTCTTC
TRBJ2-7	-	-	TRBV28	CASSSLFYEQYF	TGTGCCAGCAGTTCCCTCTTTTACGAGCAGTACTTC
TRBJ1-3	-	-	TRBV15	CATSRDRFPGNTIYF	TGTGCCACCAGCAGGGACAGATTCCCTGGAAACACCATATATTTT
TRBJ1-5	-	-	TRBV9	CASSVEGGNQPQHF	TGTGCCAGCAGCGTAGAAGGAGGCAACCAGCCCCAGCATTTT
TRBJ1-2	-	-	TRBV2	CASSVTDSRGYGYTF	TGTGCCAGCAGTGTTACGGACTCTCGGGGATATGGCTACACCTTC
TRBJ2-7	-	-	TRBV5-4	CASSPGSPYEQYF	TGTGCCAGCAGCCCGGGGTCTCCCTACGAGCAGTACTTC
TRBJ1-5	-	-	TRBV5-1	CASRCGWVGNSNQPQHF	TGCGCCAGCCGTTGCGGATGGGTTGGCAATAGCAATCAGCCCCAGCATTTT
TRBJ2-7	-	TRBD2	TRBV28	CASLPGGAPYEQYF	TGTGCCAGCCTCCCGGGGGGTGCCCCATACGAGCAGTACTTC
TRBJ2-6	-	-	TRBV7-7	CATAGSEYGANVLTF	TGTGCTACCGCGGGTAGCGAATACGGGGCCAACGTCCTGACTTTC
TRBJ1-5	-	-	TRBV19	CASSSRDRLNQPQHF	TGTGCCAGTAGTAGCCGTGACAGGTTAAATCAGCCCCAGCATTTT
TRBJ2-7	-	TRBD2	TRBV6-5	CASSYSGRVRVEQYF	TGTGCCAGCAGTTACTCGGGGAGGGTTCGCGTCGAGCAGTACTTC
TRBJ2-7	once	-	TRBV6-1	CASAFGGYEQYF	TGTGCCAGCGCCTTTGGCGGGTACGAGCAGTACTTC
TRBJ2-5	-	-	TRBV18	CASSPRIGTQGPETQYF	TGTGCCAGCTCACCACGAATCGGCACCCAGGGCCCGGAGACCCAGTACTTC
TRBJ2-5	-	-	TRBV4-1	CASSQLGSAVQETQYF	TGCGCCAGCAGCCAATTAGGGAGTGCGGTTCAAGAGACCCAGTACTTC
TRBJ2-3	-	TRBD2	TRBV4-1	CASSHSGTSGSSSTDTQYF	TGCGCCAGCAGCCATTCAGGGACTAGCGGAAGTTCTAGCACAGATACGCAGTATTTT